Below, 27 T cell receptor beta chains from the same sample are listed, as sequenced in a study of cytomegalovirus exposure and HLA in healthy donors. Sequenced by immunoSEQ multiplex PCR; TCRdb stores in-frame clones only, minus some. This sample has fewer than 150,000 clones, with about nine tenths found just once. Sequencing was carried out using PBMCs. The receptor set was obtained from a man between 18 and 35 years old in good health and CMV-seropositive.

The count of this clone is one. The chain carries TRBV14 and TRBJ2-1, with TRBD2 matching 11 bases. The CDR3 is 18 residues long. The germline V gene has CDR1 SGHDN and CDR2 FVKESK. With V trimmed by 1 base and J by 5 bases, 10 bases remained unmatched. In nucleotides, the CDR3 is TGTGCCAGCAGCCAAGTTCCTGTACTAGCGGGGGTGGACAATGAGCAGTTCTTC. As protein: CASSQVPVLAGVDNEQFF.

The V gene is TRBV6-1, the J gene TRBJ2-7, with a possible D match to TRBD1 (5 bases). Trimming took off 10 bases at V and 3 bases at J, with 19 bases between the two ends. Germline V gene lookup returns CDR1 MNHNS and CDR2 SASEGT. CDR3 length equals 14 residues. The DNA for the CDR3 is TGTGCCACCGAGATGCGAGGAAGGGGCTACGAGCAGTACTTC. Translation: CATEMRGRGYEQYF.

The chain uses TRBV25-1 and TRBJ1-6; 10 positions match TRBD1. V gave up 4 bases and J gave up 9 bases; unmatched junction bases: 3. The CDR3 totals 14 residues. Germline V CDR1 and CDR2: MGHDK, SYGVNS. In nucleotides, the CDR3 is TGTGCCAGCAGTGCCCGGGACAGGGGTTCACCCCTCCACTTT. Its translation: CASSARDRGSPLHF.

The rearrangement links TRBV2 to TRBJ1-1; D is perhaps TRBD1 (5 bases). CDR1 and CDR2 from the germline V gene are SNHLY and FYNNEI. The CDR3 contains 14 residues. V was cut by 6 bases and J by 1 base, with 12 bases left in between. The CDR3 spells CASSPDTGNTEAFF. The CDR3 DNA is TGTGCCAGCAGCCCCGATACAGGGAACACTGAAGCTTTCTTT. Drawing the rest from reference TRBV2 and TRBJ1-1, the complete variable domain is EPEVTQTPSHQVTQMGQEVILRCVPISNHLYFYWYRQILGQKVEFLVSFYNNEISEKSEIFDDQFSVERPDGSNFTLKIRSTKLEDSAMYFCASSPDTGNTEAFFGQGTRLTVV.

This rearrangement joins TRBV25-1 to TRBJ2-2; TRBD1 matches at 8 bases. The trim removed 6 bases at V and 0 bases at J, leaving 6 bases unmatched. Per germline, CDR1 MGHDK and CDR2 SYGVNS. The CDR3 runs to 16 residues. CDR3 sequence (DNA): TGTGCCAGCAGGAGGGAGACAGGGGCGAACACCGGGGAGCTGTTTTTT. Amino acid sequence: CASRRETGANTGELFF. The full variable domain, in which reference TRBV25-1 and TRBJ2-2 provide the parts outside the CDR3, is EADIYQTPRYLVIGTGKKITLECSQTMGHDKMYWYQQDPGMELHLIHYSYGVNSTEKGDLSSESTVSRIRTEHFPLTLESARPSHTSQYLCASRRETGANTGELFFGEGSRLTVL.

The chain links TRBV4-1 to TRBJ2-7; TRBD2 aligns across 8 bases. Germline CDR1 and CDR2: MGHRA and YSYEKL. CDR3 size: 17 residues. V was clipped by 0 bases and J by 2 bases; unmatched bases: 9. The CDR3 loop reads CASSQDKSGTRPYEQYF. CDR3 sequence (DNA): TGCGCCAGCAGCCAAGATAAGTCCGGGACTAGGCCCTACGAGCAGTACTTC.

This clone showed up just once. The chain is built from TRBV23-1 and TRBJ1-1, with D possibly TRBD1 on 5 matching bases. TRBV23-1 is an open reading frame whose function is uncertain. The CDR3 has 15 amino acids. V dropped 4 bases and J dropped 4 bases, with 16 bases sitting between them. The CDR3 spells CASSRGRASGTEAFF. The CDR3 coding sequence is TGCGCCAGCAGTCGGGGGAGGGCTTCGGGCACTGAAGCTTTCTTT.

This clone has only one observation. The chain is built from TRBV7-9 and TRBJ2-3; 7 positions match TRBD1. Germline V lookup: CDR1 SEHNR, CDR2 FQNEAQ (reference sequence). V lost 8 bases and J lost 4; bases outside the gene matches: 6. This CDR3 contains 13 residues. CDR3: CASSPRGPDTQYF. The CDR3 DNA follows: TGTGCCAGCTCACCGAGGGGGCCAGATACGCAGTATTTT. Based on the CDR3 plus reference TRBV7-9 and TRBJ2-3, the full variable domain is DTGVSQNPRHKITKRGQNVTFRCDPISEHNRLYWYRQTLGQGPEFLTYFQNEAQLEKSRLLSDRFSAERPKGSFSTLEIQRTEQGDSAMYLCASSPRGPDTQYFGPGTRLTVL.

V usage is TRBV2 and J usage is TRBJ2-5, with TRBD2 identical over 9 bases. The V gene's germline CDR1 is SNHLY and CDR2 FYNNEI. The V segment lost 5 bases and the J segment 5 bases; nucleotides outside the gene matches: 9. The CDR3 sequence is 15 residues long. The CDR3 sequence is CASSSSGAQGETQYF. The DNA of the CDR3 is TGTGCCAGCAGTTCTAGCGGGGCTCAGGGGGAGACCCAGTACTTC.

CDR3 coding DNA: TGTGCCAGCAGCGGGGACAGGGCGACCTCCTATGGCTACACCTTC. Encoded protein: CASSGDRATSYGYTF. The chain is built from TRBV7-9 and TRBJ1-2, with 9 positions matching TRBD1. Per germline, CDR1 SEHNR and CDR2 FQNEAQ (reference sequence). This CDR3 has 15 amino acids. V gave up 5 bases and J gave up 4 bases; unmatched junction bases: 8.

This chain joins TRBV5-1 and TRBJ2-3, with D possibly TRBD2 on 6 matching bases. This CDR3 contains 14 residues. The ends were cut back, 5 bases at V and 0 bases at J, with 10 bases in the middle. Germline assignment: CDR1 SGHRS and CDR2 YFSETQ. The CDR3, as DNA: TGCGCCAGCAGTACTAGCCAAAGCACAGATACGCAGTATTTT. Translating gives CASSTSQSTDTQYF.

The chain links TRBV4-3 to TRBJ1-2; tentative D call: TRBD1 (5 bases). The CDR3 contains 14 residues. Trimming left V 1 base short and J 8 bases short, with 14 bases between. CDR1 is LGHNA and CDR2 is YSLEER in the germline V gene. The CDR3 here is CASSQGGSSKGYTF. The CDR3 region has the DNA TGCGCCAGCAGCCAAGGGGGCAGTTCAAAAGGCTACACCTTC.

The chain uses TRBV6-5 and TRBJ1-3, with D maybe TRBD1 (5 bases). The V and J ends lost 2 bases and 2 bases respectively, with 10 bases between them. Germline V gene sequence: CDR1 MNHEY, CDR2 SVGAGI. CDR3 length: 15 residues. CDR3 region: CASSYRGIPGNTIYF. The CDR3 DNA reads TGTGCCAGCAGTTACCGGGGGATCCCTGGAAACACCATATATTTT.

The V call is TRBV11-2, the J call TRBJ1-3; D gene unclear. V lost 4 bases, J lost 1 base, and 8 bases lay in between. The germline gives CDR1 SGHAT, CDR2 FQNNGV. The CDR3 has 14 residues. The CDR3 reads CASSSAGSGNTIYF. The CDR3 nucleotides are TGTGCCAGCAGCTCCGCGGGATCTGGAAACACCATATATTTT.

The chain couples TRBV19 to TRBJ1-6; a weak D match, TRBD1 (6 bases). CDR3 length: 15 residues. In germline, CDR1 is LNHDA, CDR2 SQIVND (reference sequence). Trimming shortened V by 4 bases and J by 9 bases, and 16 bases separated the two germline ends. The CDR3: CASSKPALQGSPLHF. CDR3 bases: TGTGCCAGTAGTAAACCCGCGCTACAGGGTTCACCCCTCCACTTT.

Only a few counts were recorded for this clone. The rearrangement uses TRBV6-5 and TRBJ2-3, with TRBD1 matching over 10 bases. Germline lookup yields CDR1 MNHEY and CDR2 SVGAGI. With V trimmed by 6 bases and J by 6 bases, 6 bases remained unmatched. The CDR3 totals 14 residues. The CDR3, as DNA: TGTGCCAGCAGGCGACAGGGGGCTGGGGATACGCAGTATTTT. Translated: CASRRQGAGDTQYF.

The chain employs TRBV29-1 and TRBJ1-4; 9 nucleotides align to TRBD1. J lost 8 bases, V lost 7 bases, and 8 bases had no gene match. The germline gives CDR1 SQVTM, CDR2 ANQGSEA. The CDR3 length is 13 residues. CDR3: CSASGTGREKLFF. CDR3 nucleotides: TGCAGCGCCTCCGGGACAGGGAGGGAAAAACTGTTTTTT. The full variable domain, rest sourced from reference TRBV29-1 and TRBJ1-4, is SAVISQKPSRDICQRGTSLTIQCQVDSQVTMMFWYRQQPGQSLTLIATANQGSEATYESGFVIDKFPISRPNLTFSTLTVSNMSPEDSSIYLCSASGTGREKLFFGSGTQLSVL.

The chain combines TRBV10-3 with TRBJ2-7, with 11 bases matching TRBD1. Looked up from germline, CDR1 is ENHRY and CDR2 is SYGVKD. J lost 5 bases, V lost 3 bases, and 6 bases had no gene match. The CDR3 runs 15 residues. Written as DNA, the CDR3 is TGTGCCATCAGTGATTACGGACAGGGGGCCGACGAGCAGTACTTC. Translation: CAISDYGQGADEQYF.

This chain joins TRBV28 and TRBJ2-7; 9 bases are a match to TRBD1. Germline V gene data show CDR1 as MDHEN and CDR2 as SYDVKM. The J segment lost 4 bases and the V segment lost 6 bases, leaving 4 bases of the junction unmatched. The CDR3 totals 13 residues. The CDR3 sequence: CASSLDRGYEQYF. The CDR3 DNA follows: TGTGCCAGCAGCCTAGACAGGGGGTACGAGCAGTACTTC. Full variable domain (outside the CDR3, taken from reference TRBV28 and TRBJ2-7): DVKVTQSSRYLVKRTGEKVFLECVQDMDHENMFWYRQDPGLGLRLIYFSYDVKMKEKGDIPEGYSVSREKKERFSLILESASTNQTSMYLCASSLDRGYEQYFGPGTRLTVT.

V is TRBV18 and J is TRBJ1-2; the D gene is possibly TRBD1 (6 bases). This CDR3 is built from 14 residues. The germline V and J ends were trimmed by 3 bases and 0 bases, with 8 bases remaining between them. Germline values: CDR1 KGHSH, CDR2 LQKENI. The CDR3 loop is CASSPDRTNYGYTF. The DNA for the CDR3 is TGTGCCAGCTCACCCGACAGGACTAACTATGGCTACACCTTC.

V and J are TRBV14 and TRBJ2-7; D is unresolved. V lost 5 bases, J lost 0 bases, and 5 bases lay in between. There are 12 residues in the CDR3. Germline V gene sequence: CDR1 SGHDN, CDR2 FVKESK. For the CDR3, the DNA is TGTGCCAGCAGCTACACCTCCTACGAGCAGTACTTC. Translated: CASSYTSYEQYF.

This clone was counted only a few times. V gene TRBV7-9 combines with J gene TRBJ2-2, with D uncertain. The length of the CDR3 is 13 residues. Between the trimmed V and J ends, which lost 3 bases and 7 bases, there was a span of 9 bases. Looked up from germline, CDR1 is SEHNR and CDR2 is FQNEAQ (reference sequence). This CDR3 reads CASSLVSGGELFF. As DNA, the CDR3 is TGTGCCAGCAGCTTGGTTAGTGGCGGGGAGCTGTTTTTT.

The chain recombines TRBV6-4 with TRBJ1-2; D perhaps matches TRBD1 (5 bases). This CDR3 is 14 amino acids long. Germline V gene sequence: CDR1 MRHNA, CDR2 SNTAGT. Between the trimmed V and J ends, which lost 6 bases and 0 bases, there was a span of 11 bases. CDR3: CASSQDTANYGYTF. The DNA for the CDR3 is TGTGCCAGCAGCCAGGACACAGCTAACTATGGCTACACCTTC.

The V call is TRBV19, the J call TRBJ1-6, with 7 bases identical to TRBD1. Per the germline V gene, CDR1 is LNHDA and CDR2 is SQIVND (reference sequence). The CDR3 is 14 residues long. The trim removed 6 bases at V and 6 bases at J, leaving 5 bases unmatched. Here the CDR3 reads CASSEQGINSPLHF. Here the CDR3 DNA reads TGTGCCAGTAGCGAACAGGGGATTAATTCACCCCTCCACTTT. Complete variable domain (other parts from reference TRBV19 and TRBJ1-6): DGGITQSPKYLFRKEGQNVTLSCEQNLNHDAMYWYRQDPGQGLRLIYYSQIVNDFQKGDIAEGYSVSREKKESFPLTVTSAQKNPTAFYLCASSEQGINSPLHFGNGTRLTVT.

J is TRBJ2-7 and V is TRBV7-9, with 7 bases matching TRBD2. J lost 3 bases, V lost 7 bases, and 12 bases had no gene match. The CDR3 runs to 15 residues. Per the germline V gene, CDR1 is SEHNR and CDR2 is FQNEAQ (reference sequence). The CDR3: CASTPGRAGDYEQYF. Written as DNA, the CDR3 is TGTGCCAGCACCCCGGGGAGGGCGGGAGACTACGAGCAGTACTTC.

As DNA, the CDR3 is TGTGCCAGCAGCAACCGGGTCTCGAACACTGAAGCTTTCTTT. Amino acid sequence: CASSNRVSNTEAFF. The chain uses TRBV7-2 and TRBJ1-1; D is unclear. The CDR3 is 14 residues long. V lost 5 bases and J lost 1, with 11 bases in between. Per germline, CDR1 SGHTA and CDR2 FQGNSA.

This chain links TRBV4-1 with TRBJ1-1; 8 bases match TRBD1. CDR3 length: 15 residues. CDR1 and CDR2 from the germline V gene are MGHRA and YSYEKL. V lost 4 bases, J lost 1 base, and 5 bases stayed unmatched. Here the CDR3 reads CASSRKGTGNTEAFF. CDR3 in DNA: TGCGCCAGCAGCCGGAAGGGGACAGGGAACACTGAAGCTTTCTTT.